This T cell receptor beta chain was found in a study of cytotoxic CD8 clonotypes in ibrutinib-treated CLL. Study-wide context: Across samples, productive templates numbered more than 200,000 and productive rearrangements reached 80,000 to 100,000 on average. General study results and limits: A rise in clonality was seen at ibrutinib response, and a fall back toward baseline was seen at progression.

Deletions cut 4 bases from V and 4 bases from J, with 12 bases between. CDR1 SGHDT and CDR2 YYEEEE come from the germline V gene. The CDR3 has 14 residues. With regard to this clone: As yet, its antigen is unknown.

Libraries were prepared by immunoSEQ multiplex PCR; TCRdb keeps only in-frame clonotypes and omits some of them. The table has some 300,000 clones, 70% to 80% seen once. The sample here was PBMCs, taken before ibrutinib treatment. The receptor comes from a human donor with chronic lymphocytic leukemia. The chain combines TRBV5-6 with TRBJ1-3; possible D gene TRBD1, 5 bases. The DNA of the CDR3 is TGTGCCAGCAGCGGATCACGGGACGGAAACACCATATATTTT. Encoded protein: CASSGSRDGNTIYF.